This T cell receptor beta chain comes out of a study of T cell repertoires in cytomegalovirus infection. The CDR3 has 16 residues. The J segment lost 6 bases and the V segment lost 6 bases, leaving 13 bases of the junction unmatched. Regarding this clonotype: No antigen is known for it.

Findings and caveats of the study: Of the TCR beta families, the public ones yielded a cumulative frequency that identified carriers of CMV plus the relevant HLA.

MiXCR was run by TCRdb on the reads, yielding one entry per CDR3 protein. The repertoire holds fewer than 550,000 distinct CDR3 sequences, with approximately 25% as singletons. This receptor was taken from a human donor in good health (CMV status not recorded). Some clones in this sample may be carry-over from other donors' samples. Sequenced input: PBMCs. The chain recombines TRBV12-3 or TRBV12-4 with TRBJ2-1; 8 bases fit TRBD2. The CDR3 region is CASRKHSGMGVNEQFF. The CDR3 DNA reads TGTGCCAGCAGAAAACATAGCGGGATGGGAGTCAATGAGCAGTTCTTC.